This T cell receptor beta chain stems from a study of T-cell memory formation after mild COVID-19. Study observations and caveats: Memory from before infection featured some responding clones, which suggests cross-reactive memory joined. From day 15 to 85, contracting clones were balanced between CD4 and CD8, whereas later expanders leaned toward CD4+. Whether day 37 second-wave clones are SARS-CoV-2-specific was not confirmed.

To note about this clonotype: The antigen is not known.

Sample barcodes and UMIs were carried by the TCR alpha and TCR beta cDNA libraries that 5'RACE generated with constant-segment primers. TCRdb recomputed calls from the 5' RACE reads with MiXCR, one row per CDR3 protein. The top ten clones hold roughly 21% of a sample with almost 350,000 distinct CDR3 sequences, 20% to 25% of them seen once. The ends were cut back, 6 bases at V and 1 base at J, with 16 bases in the middle. The CDR3 sequence is 15 residues long. Germline CDR1 MNHNS, CDR2 SASEGT. This chain links TRBV6-1 with TRBJ2-7; possible D gene TRBD1, 6 bases. Sequenced: PBMCs or a T cell subset sorted from them (not recorded which). This sequence was found in a man younger than 30 who had mild COVID-19 (a few samples of this study predate the infection). Cell type and time point are not known. The CDR3 sequence is CASRSRGLGSYEQYF. In DNA, the CDR3 is TGTGCCAGCAGGAGCAGGGGTTTAGGATCCTACGAGCAGTACTTC.